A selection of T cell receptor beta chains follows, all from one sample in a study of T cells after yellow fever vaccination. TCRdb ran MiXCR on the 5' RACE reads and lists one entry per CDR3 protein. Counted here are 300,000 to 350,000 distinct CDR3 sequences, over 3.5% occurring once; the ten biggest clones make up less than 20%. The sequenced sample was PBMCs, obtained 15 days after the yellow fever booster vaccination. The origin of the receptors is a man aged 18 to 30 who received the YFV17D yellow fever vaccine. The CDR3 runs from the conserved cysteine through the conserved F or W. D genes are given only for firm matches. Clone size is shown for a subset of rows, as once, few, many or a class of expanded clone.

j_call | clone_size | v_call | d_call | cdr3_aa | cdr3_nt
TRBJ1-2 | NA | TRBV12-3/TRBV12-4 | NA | CASSLRSRFYGYTF | TGTGCCAGCAGTTTAAGGTCCAGGTTCTATGGCTACACCTTC
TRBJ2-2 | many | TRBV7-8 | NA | CASSPPLGPGELFF | TGTGCCAGCAGCCCACCGTTAGGGCCCGGGGAGCTGTTTTTT
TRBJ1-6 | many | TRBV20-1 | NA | CSARAPLAGSPLHF | TGCAGTGCTAGAGCCCCTCTAGCGGGTTCACCCCTCCACTTT
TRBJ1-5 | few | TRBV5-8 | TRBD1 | CASSIDSGGLQHF | TGTGCCAGCAGCATAGACTCAGGGGGGCTCCAGCATTTT
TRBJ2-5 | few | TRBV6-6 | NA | CASSYGPETQYF | TGTGCCAGCAGTTACGGTCCGGAGACCCAGTACTTC
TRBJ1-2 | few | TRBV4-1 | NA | CASSQEGGWGYTF | TGCGCCAGCAGCCAAGAGGGGGGCTGGGGCTACACCTTC
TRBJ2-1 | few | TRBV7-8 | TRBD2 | CASSLLAGGIQFF | TGTGCCAGCAGCTTACTAGCGGGGGGTATCCAGTTCTTC
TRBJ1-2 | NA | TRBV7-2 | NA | CASSYSGAAYYGYTF | TGTGCCAGCAGCTACAGCGGCGCAGCCTACTATGGCTACACCTTC
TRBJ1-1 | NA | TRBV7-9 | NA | CASSFYTMGPNTEAFF | TGTGCCAGCAGCTTTTACACAATGGGCCCGAACACTGAAGCTTTCTTT
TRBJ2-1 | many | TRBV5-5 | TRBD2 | CASSGVGTSPSDEQFF | TGTGCCAGCAGCGGCGTCGGGACTAGCCCCTCTGATGAGCAGTTCTTC
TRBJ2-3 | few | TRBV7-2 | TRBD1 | CASSTMGQEADTQYF | TGTGCCAGCAGCACGATGGGACAGGAAGCAGATACGCAGTATTTT
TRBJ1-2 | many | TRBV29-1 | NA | CSVGGGQGYGYTF | TGCAGCGTTGGCGGAGGACAAGGCTATGGCTACACCTTC
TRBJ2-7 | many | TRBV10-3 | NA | CAISESRTTPYEQYF | TGTGCCATCAGTGAGTCGAGAACAACCCCCTACGAGCAGTACTTC
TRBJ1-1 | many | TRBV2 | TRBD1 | CASTQEGQGQTEAFF | TGTGCCAGCACCCAAGAGGGACAGGGGCAAACTGAAGCTTTCTTT
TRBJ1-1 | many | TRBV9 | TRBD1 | CASSLTGVRTEAFF | TGTGCCAGCAGCCTTACAGGGGTTCGCACTGAAGCTTTCTTT
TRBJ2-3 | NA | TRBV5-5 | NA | CASSLAGKRTDTQYF | TGTGCCAGCAGCTTGGCAGGGAAGAGGACAGATACGCAGTATTTT
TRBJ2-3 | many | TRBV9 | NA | CASSVGTHPDTQYF | TGTGCCAGCAGCGTGGGGACTCACCCAGATACGCAGTATTTT
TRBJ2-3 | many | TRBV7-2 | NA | CASSAGHTDTQYF | TGTGCCAGCAGCGCAGGGCACACAGATACGCAGTATTTT
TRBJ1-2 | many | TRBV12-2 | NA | CASRPSGCGYTF | TGTGCAAGTCGCCCCAGTGGGTGCGGCTACACCTTC
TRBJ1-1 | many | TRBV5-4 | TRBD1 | CASSWDRGPEAFF | TGTGCCAGCAGCTGGGACAGGGGGCCTGAAGCTTTCTTT
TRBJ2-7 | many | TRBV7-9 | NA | CAGGDGPYEQYF | TGTGCCGGAGGGGACGGACCCTACGAGCAGTACTTC
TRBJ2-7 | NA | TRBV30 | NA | CAWSVLGRGYEQYF | TGTGCCTGGAGTGTACTTGGCAGGGGCTACGAGCAGTACTTC
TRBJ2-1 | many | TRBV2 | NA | CASTGRGYEQFF | TGTGCCAGCACCGGGCGGGGTTATGAGCAGTTCTTC
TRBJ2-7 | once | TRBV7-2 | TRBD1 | CASSYRQGGYEQYF | TGTGCCAGCAGCTACCGACAGGGGGGGTACGAGCAGTACTTC
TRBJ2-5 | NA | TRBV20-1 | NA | CSAPRAGEPETQYF | TGCAGTGCTCCTAGGGCTGGCGAGCCAGAGACCCAGTACTTC
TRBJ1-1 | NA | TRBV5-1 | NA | CASSLKGLQNTEAFF | TGCGCCAGCAGCTTAAAGGGTCTCCAGAACACTGAAGCTTTCTTT
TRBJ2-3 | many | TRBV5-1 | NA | CASSFEGRRVDTQYF | TGCGCCAGCAGCTTTGAGGGAAGAAGGGTTGATACGCAGTATTTT
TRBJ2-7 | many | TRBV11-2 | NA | CASSSRQVHEQYF | TGTGCCAGCAGCTCGAGACAGGTTCACGAGCAGTACTTC
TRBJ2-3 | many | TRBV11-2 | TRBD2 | CASSLEAGGTDTQYF | TGTGCCAGCAGCTTAGAGGCGGGGGGGACAGATACGCAGTATTTT
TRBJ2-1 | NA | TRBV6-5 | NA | CASRRGRYNEQFF | TGTGCCAGCAGACGCGGACGGTACAATGAGCAGTTCTTC
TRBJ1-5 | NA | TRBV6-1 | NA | CASTRLSGNQPQHF | TGTGCCAGCACCCGTTTAAGCGGCAATCAGCCCCAGCATTTT
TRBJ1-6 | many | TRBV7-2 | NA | CASSLVWDSPLHF | TGTGCCAGCAGCTTAGTTTGGGATTCACCCCTCCACTTT
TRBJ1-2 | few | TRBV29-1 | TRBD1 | CSTRTGGYGYTF | TGCAGCACACGGACAGGGGGATATGGCTACACCTTC
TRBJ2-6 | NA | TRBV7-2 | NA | CASSRAETSGANVLTF | TGTGCCAGCAGCCGGGCGGAGACCTCTGGGGCCAACGTCCTGACTTTC
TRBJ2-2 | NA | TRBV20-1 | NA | CSVQSNTGELFF | TGCAGTGTACAGTCGAACACCGGGGAGCTGTTTTTT
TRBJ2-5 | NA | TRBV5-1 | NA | CASSLEGNLETQYF | TGCGCCAGCAGCTTAGAGGGGAATTTGGAGACCCAGTACTTC
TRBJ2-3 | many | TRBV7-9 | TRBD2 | CASSSGLGGDTQYF | TGTGCCAGCAGCTCAGGACTAGGCGGGGATACGCAGTATTTT
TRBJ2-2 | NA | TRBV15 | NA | CATSRDLVGELFF | TGTGCCACCAGCAGAGATTTGGTCGGGGAGCTGTTTTTT
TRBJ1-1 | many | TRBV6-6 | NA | CASSYSKRETEAFF | TGTGCCAGCAGTTACTCGAAAAGGGAAACTGAAGCTTTCTTT
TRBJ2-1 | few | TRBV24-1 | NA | CATSDDRKHNEQFF | TGTGCCACCAGTGATGACAGGAAACACAATGAGCAGTTCTTC
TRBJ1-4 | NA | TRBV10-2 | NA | CASSFALPGTNEKLFF | TGCGCCAGCAGTTTTGCTCTTCCCGGGACAAATGAAAAACTGTTTTTT
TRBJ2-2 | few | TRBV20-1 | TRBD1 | CSVVGPGQGHSNTGELFF | TGCAGTGTCGTGGGTCCCGGACAGGGACACTCGAACACCGGGGAGCTGTTTTTT
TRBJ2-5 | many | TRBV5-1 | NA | CASSPVTGFQETQYF | TGCGCCAGCAGCCCGGTAACAGGATTCCAAGAGACCCAGTACTTC
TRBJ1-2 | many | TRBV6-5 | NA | CASRGVGKNYGYTF | TGTGCCAGCAGGGGGGTAGGGAAAAACTATGGCTACACCTTC
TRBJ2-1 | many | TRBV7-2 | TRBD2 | CASSFGGGYANEQFF | TGTGCCAGCAGCTTTGGCGGGGGTTACGCCAATGAGCAGTTCTTC
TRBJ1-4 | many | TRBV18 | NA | CASSPQTTNEKLFF | TGTGCCAGCTCACCACAAACAACTAATGAAAAACTGTTTTTT
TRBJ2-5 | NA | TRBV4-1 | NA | CASSQDSGSLKTQYF | TGCGCCAGCAGCCAAGACTCAGGTTCCTTAAAGACCCAGTACTTC
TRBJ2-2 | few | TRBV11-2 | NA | CASSLRISGWGWETGELFF | TGTGCCAGCAGCTTACGGATCTCCGGGTGGGGTTGGGAGACCGGGGAGCTGTTTTTT